The source of this T cell receptor (beta chain) is a study of CD8 T cells in Susac syndrome. Overall study context: Among sequenced Susac syndrome patients, six had active disease and eight or nine were in remission. Patients with Susac syndrome were therapy-naive, on corticosteroids, or on intravenous immunoglobulin alone at blood draw.

With V trimmed by 10 bases and J by 0 bases, 6 bases remained unmatched. In germline, CDR1 is ENHRY, CDR2 SYGVKD. The CDR3 contains 14 residues. Overall study results and limits: Repertoires of Susac syndrome CD4+ T cells lacked clonal expansion.

Reverse transcription of about 0.5 to 1 ug RNA used random hexamers. TCR beta CDR3 was amplified by immunoSEQ multiplex PCR. This amplification extended across 54 Vbeta and 13 Jbeta segments. TCRdb passed the immunoSEQ multiplex PCR reads through MiXCR, listing each CDR3 protein once. The sample carries approximately 210,000 distinct CDR3 sequences, 94% recorded once. Remarks on this clonotype: As yet, its antigen is unknown.

J is TRBJ1-1 and V is TRBV10-3; 9 positions match TRBD1. Sequenced sample: CD4+ T cells from PBMCs. This TCR derives from a human donor with Susac syndrome. CDR3 residues: CATRDRELNTEAFF. CDR3 sequence (DNA): TGTGCCACCAGGGACAGGGAATTGAACACTGAAGCTTTCTTT.